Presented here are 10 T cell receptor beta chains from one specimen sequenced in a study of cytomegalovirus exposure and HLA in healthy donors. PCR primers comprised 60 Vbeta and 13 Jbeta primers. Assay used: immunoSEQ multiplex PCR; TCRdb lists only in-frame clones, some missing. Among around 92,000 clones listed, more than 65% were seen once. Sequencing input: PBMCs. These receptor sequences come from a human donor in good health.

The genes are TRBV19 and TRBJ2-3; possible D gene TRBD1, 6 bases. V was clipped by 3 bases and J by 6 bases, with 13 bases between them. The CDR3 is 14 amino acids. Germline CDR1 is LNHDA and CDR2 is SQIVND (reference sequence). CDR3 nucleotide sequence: TGTGCCAGTAGTATTTCCGGACAGATGGATACGCAGTATTTT. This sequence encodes CASSISGQMDTQYF.

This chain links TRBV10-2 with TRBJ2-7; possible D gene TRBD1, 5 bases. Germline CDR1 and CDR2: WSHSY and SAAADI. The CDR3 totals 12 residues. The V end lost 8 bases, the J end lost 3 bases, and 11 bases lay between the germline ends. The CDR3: CASRQGYYEQYF. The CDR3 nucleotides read TGCGCCAGCCGGCAGGGCTACTACGAGCAGTACTTC.

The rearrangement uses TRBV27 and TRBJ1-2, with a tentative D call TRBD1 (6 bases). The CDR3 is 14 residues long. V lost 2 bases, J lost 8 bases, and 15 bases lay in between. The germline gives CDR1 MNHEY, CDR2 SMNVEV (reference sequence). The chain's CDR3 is CASSLMPGARGYTF. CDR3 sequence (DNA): TGTGCCAGCAGTTTAATGCCAGGGGCGCGGGGCTACACCTTC.

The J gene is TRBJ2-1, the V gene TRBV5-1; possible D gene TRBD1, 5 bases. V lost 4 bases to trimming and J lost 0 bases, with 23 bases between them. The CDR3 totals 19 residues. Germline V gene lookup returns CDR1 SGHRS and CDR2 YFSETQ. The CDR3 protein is CASSPLRGDGASSYNEQFF. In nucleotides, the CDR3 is TGCGCCAGCAGCCCACTCCGTGGTGATGGGGCAAGCTCCTACAATGAGCAGTTCTTC.

The CDR3 spells CASSEVRGPFYEQYF. The CDR3 DNA reads as TGTGCCAGCAGTGAAGTTAGAGGGCCCTTCTACGAGCAGTACTTC. The chain has TRBV2 and TRBJ2-7, with a weak D call TRBD2 (5 bases). V lost 1 base, J lost 3 bases, and 13 bases lay in between. The CDR3 is 15 residues long. Germline V gene lookup returns CDR1 SNHLY and CDR2 FYNNEI. Filled out from reference TRBV2 and TRBJ2-7, the complete variable domain reads EPEVTQTPSHQVTQMGQEVILRCVPISNHLYFYWYRQILGQKVEFLVSFYNNEISEKSEIFDDQFSVERPDGSNFTLKIRSTKLEDSAMYFCASSEVRGPFYEQYFGPGTRLTVT.

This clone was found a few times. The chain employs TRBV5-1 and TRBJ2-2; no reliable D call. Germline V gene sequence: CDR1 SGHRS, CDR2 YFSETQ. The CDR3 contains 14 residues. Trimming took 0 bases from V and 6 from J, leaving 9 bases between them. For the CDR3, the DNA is TGCGCCAGCAGCTTGGAACGGGTCCCCGGGGAGCTGTTTTTT. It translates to CASSLERVPGELFF.

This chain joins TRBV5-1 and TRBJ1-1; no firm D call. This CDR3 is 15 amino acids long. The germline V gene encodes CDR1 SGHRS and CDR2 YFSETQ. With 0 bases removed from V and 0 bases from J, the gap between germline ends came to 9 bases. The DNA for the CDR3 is TGCGCCAGCAGCTTGGATGCCAGGCTGAACACTGAAGCTTTCTTT. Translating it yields CASSLDARLNTEAFF.

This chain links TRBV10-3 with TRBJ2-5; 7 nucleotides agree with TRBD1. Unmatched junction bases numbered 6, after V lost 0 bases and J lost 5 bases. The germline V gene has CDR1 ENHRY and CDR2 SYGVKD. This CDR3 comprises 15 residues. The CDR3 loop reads CAISESTGFGETQYF. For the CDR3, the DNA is TGTGCCATCAGTGAGTCGACAGGGTTCGGGGAGACCCAGTACTTC.

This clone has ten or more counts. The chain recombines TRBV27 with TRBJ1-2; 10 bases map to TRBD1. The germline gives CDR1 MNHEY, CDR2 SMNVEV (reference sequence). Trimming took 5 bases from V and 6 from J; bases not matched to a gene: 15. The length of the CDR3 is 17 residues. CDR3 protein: CASSPLLRTGGVNGYTF. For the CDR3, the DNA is TGTGCCAGCAGTCCCCTCCTAAGGACAGGGGGTGTCAATGGCTACACCTTC.

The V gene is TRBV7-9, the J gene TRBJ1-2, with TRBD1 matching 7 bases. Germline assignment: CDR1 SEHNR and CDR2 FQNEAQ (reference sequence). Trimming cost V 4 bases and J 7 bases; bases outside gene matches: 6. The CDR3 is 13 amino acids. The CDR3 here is CASSSGTVCGYTF. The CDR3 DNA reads TGTGCCAGCAGCTCGGGGACAGTCTGTGGCTACACCTTC.